The 11 T cell receptor beta chains presented below share a single source sample, sequenced in a study of blood T cell repertoires in COVID-19. Generated by immunoSEQ multiplex PCR, the TCRdb table keeps only in-frame clones and is missing some. The sample comprises about 68,000 clones, roughly 86% of which are singletons, and approximately 3.7% rests with the top ten. Specimen: peripheral blood. The receptor source for this set is a man aged 50 to 60 with acute or convalescent COVID-19.

The rearrangement joins TRBV7-6 to TRBJ2-7; possible D gene TRBD2, 7 bases. CDR3 size: 15 residues. The V gene lost 2 bases and the J gene lost 2 bases, with 13 bases spanning the gap. The germline V gene has CDR1 SGHVS and CDR2 FNYEAQ. The chain's CDR3 is CASSLRGGGTYEQYF. CDR3 DNA sequence: TGTGCCAGCAGCTTAAGGGGGGGCGGGACCTACGAGCAGTACTTC.

This clone was detected once. The V and J genes are TRBV9 and TRBJ2-3, with 7 bases that match TRBD2. Trimming removed 3 bases from V and 3 bases from J; junction bases left unmatched: 16. This CDR3 comprises 18 residues. From germline, CDR1 is SGDLS and CDR2 YYNGEE. The CDR3 is CASSGTSFVGGDTDTQYF. CDR3 DNA: TGTGCCAGCAGCGGAACCTCCTTCGTGGGAGGGGATACAGATACGCAGTATTTT.

This clone was seen only a few times. The gene calls are TRBV19 and TRBJ2-7, with 8 bases fitting TRBD1. The CDR3 contains 15 residues. Germline assignment: CDR1 LNHDA and CDR2 SQIVND (reference sequence). Trimming at V came to 4 bases and at J to 5 bases, leaving 10 bases not matched to a gene. This CDR3 reads CASSRKQGVRDEQYF. DNA of the CDR3: TGTGCCAGTAGTAGAAAACAGGGGGTAAGGGACGAGCAGTACTTC.

This clone came up once. The rearrangement joins TRBV6-6 to TRBJ1-5, with D maybe TRBD1 (6 bases). The CDR3 length is 13 residues. The germline V and J ends were trimmed by 7 bases and 6 bases, with 13 bases remaining between them. Germline CDR1 MNHNY, CDR2 SVGAGI (reference sequence). The CDR3 protein is CASTQGKGQPQHF. As DNA, the CDR3 is TGTGCCAGCACCCAGGGGAAGGGTCAGCCCCAGCATTTT.

This clone appeared once. The chain has TRBV24-1 and TRBJ2-5; D is unclear. In germline, CDR1 is KGHDR, CDR2 SFDVKD. CDR3 length: 16 residues. Trimming stripped 4 bases from V and 2 bases from J, with 16 bases between. The chain's CDR3 is CATSEPTEWKQETQYF. The CDR3 nucleotides are TGTGCCACCAGTGAGCCCACGGAGTGGAAACAAGAGACCCAGTACTTC.

This clone came up a few times. The chain has TRBV11-3 and TRBJ1-1; the match to TRBD1 covers 11 bases. The CDR3 totals 17 residues. Germline V lookup: CDR1 SGHNT, CDR2 YENEEA. The ends lost 3 bases at V and 2 bases at J; junction bases unmatched: 8. The CDR3 reads CASSFRTGGPINTEAFF. The DNA for the CDR3 is TGTGCCAGCAGCTTCAGGACAGGGGGCCCCATAAACACTGAAGCTTTCTTT.

The chain couples TRBV2 to TRBJ1-1; D call uncertain. The V end was cut by 6 bases, the J end by 1 base, with 9 bases between. Germline V CDR1 and CDR2: SNHLY, FYNNEI. The CDR3 has 13 amino acids. The CDR3 sequence: CASRRQGNTEAFF. CDR3 nucleotide sequence: TGTGCCAGCAGGAGGCAAGGGAACACTGAAGCTTTCTTT. Combining the CDR3 with reference TRBV2 and TRBJ1-1 gives the whole variable domain EPEVTQTPSHQVTQMGQEVILRCVPISNHLYFYWYRQILGQKVEFLVSFYNNEISEKSEIFDDQFSVERPDGSNFTLKIRSTKLEDSAMYFCASRRQGNTEAFFGQGTRLTVV.

V is TRBV7-9 and J is TRBJ1-1, with 10 positions matching TRBD1. V lost 5 bases, J lost 4 bases, and 10 bases stayed unmatched. The CDR3 consists of 16 residues. Per the germline V gene, CDR1 is SEHNR and CDR2 is FQNEAQ (reference sequence). Here the CDR3 reads CASSPQPGQGSTEAFF. CDR3 nucleotides: TGTGCCAGCAGCCCACAGCCGGGACAGGGGAGCACTGAAGCTTTCTTT.

V is TRBV30 and J is TRBJ1-1; D perhaps matches TRBD1 (6 bases). CDR1 and CDR2 (germline): GTSNPN, SVGIG (reference sequence). The CDR3 is 15 amino acids. The V gene lost 1 base and the J gene lost 5 bases, with 17 bases spanning the gap. Here the CDR3 reads CAWSGSPQGRTEAFF. In nucleotides, the CDR3 is TGTGCCTGGAGTGGATCCCCACAGGGTAGGACTGAAGCTTTCTTT.

The chain combines TRBV11-2 with TRBJ1-1; D gene uncertain. V dropped 4 bases and J dropped 1 base, with 10 bases sitting between them. Germline lookup yields CDR1 SGHAT and CDR2 FQNNGV. There are 14 residues in the CDR3. The CDR3, as DNA: TGTGCCAGCAGCTGGGTTTCTAGGAACACTGAAGCTTTCTTT. Protein product: CASSWVSRNTEAFF.

The CDR3, as DNA: TGTGCCAGCAGCCCCTATGGACTAGCGGCCGACTCCTACGAGCAGTACTTC. Translating it yields CASSPYGLAADSYEQYF. The chain links TRBV7-9 to TRBJ2-7; 10 bases are a match to TRBD2. The CDR3 has 17 residues. V shed 5 bases, J shed 0 bases, and the junction held 10 bases outside the gene matches. CDR1 is SEHNR and CDR2 is FQNEAQ in the germline V gene (reference sequence).